Listed below are T cell receptor beta chains from one sample, sequenced in a study of T cells in Graves' hyperthyroidism and ophthalmopathy. Using its own MiXCR run on the multiplex PCR reads, TCRdb lists one record per CDR3 protein. The table has under 800,000 distinct CDR3 sequences, around 13% seen once. Sample: blood. All receptors derive from a woman between 18 and 29 years old with Graves' hyperthyroidism. The CDR3 runs from the conserved cysteine through the conserved F or W. The order of the fields is CDR3 protein, CDR3 DNA, clone size, J gene, D gene, V gene. The D gene is left open where the match is weak. The listing skips clone size in some rows; elsewhere it reads once, few, many or a size class.

cdr3_aa: CASSPEDRTELFF
cdr3_nt: TGTGCCAGCAGCCCTGAGGACCGAACGGAACTGTTTTTT
clone_size: -
j_call: TRBJ1-4
d_call: -
v_call: TRBV7-9

cdr3_aa: CASVGGGYEQYF
cdr3_nt: TGTGCCAGCGTCGGGGGGGGGTACGAGCAGTACTTC
clone_size: few
j_call: TRBJ2-7
d_call: TRBD2
v_call: TRBV19

cdr3_aa: CSVEDPSGYDGYTF
cdr3_nt: TGCAGCGTTGAAGATCCGTCAGGGTATGATGGCTACACCTTC
clone_size: few
j_call: TRBJ1-2
d_call: -
v_call: TRBV29-1

cdr3_aa: CSASDPLGGSYEQYF
cdr3_nt: TGCAGTGCTAGTGATCCCTTGGGGGGCTCCTACGAGCAGTACTTC
clone_size: many
j_call: TRBJ2-7
d_call: -
v_call: TRBV20-1

cdr3_aa: CASSDRTGRNIQYF
cdr3_nt: TGTGCCAGCAGCGATCGGACAGGGAGGAACATTCAGTACTTC
clone_size: many
j_call: TRBJ2-4
d_call: TRBD1
v_call: TRBV28

cdr3_aa: CASSEALHRMNTGELFF
cdr3_nt: TGTGCCAGCAGTGAAGCGCTTCACCGGATGAACACCGGGGAGCTGTTTTTT
clone_size: many
j_call: TRBJ2-2
d_call: -
v_call: TRBV6-1

cdr3_aa: CAISEKTGLWDTEAFF
cdr3_nt: TGTGCCATCAGTGAGAAGACAGGCCTTTGGGACACTGAAGCTTTCTTT
clone_size: -
j_call: TRBJ1-1
d_call: -
v_call: TRBV10-3

cdr3_aa: CSASGRVSYNEQFF
cdr3_nt: TGCAGTGCTAGCGGGAGGGTATCCTACAATGAGCAGTTCTTC
clone_size: many
j_call: TRBJ2-1
d_call: TRBD2
v_call: TRBV20-1

cdr3_aa: CSARRGRGFTDTQYF
cdr3_nt: TGCAGTGCCCGGCGAGGCAGGGGGTTCACAGATACGCAGTATTTT
clone_size: few
j_call: TRBJ2-3
d_call: TRBD1
v_call: TRBV20-1

cdr3_aa: CSARAYVGARSTGELFF
cdr3_nt: TGCAGTGCTAGAGCCTATGTGGGAGCTAGGAGTACCGGGGAGCTGTTTTTT
clone_size: many
j_call: TRBJ2-2
d_call: -
v_call: TRBV20-1

cdr3_aa: CASSQGSRRYNEQFF
cdr3_nt: TGCGCCAGCAGCCAAGGGTCCCGGCGGTACAATGAGCAGTTCTTC
clone_size: -
j_call: TRBJ2-1
d_call: -
v_call: TRBV4-1

cdr3_aa: CASADSLTYEQYF
cdr3_nt: TGTGCCAGCGCAGACAGCCTGACCTACGAGCAGTACTTC
clone_size: many
j_call: TRBJ2-7
d_call: -
v_call: TRBV10-3

cdr3_aa: CATILEGFNEQFF
cdr3_nt: TGTGCCACTATACTCGAGGGTTTTAATGAGCAGTTCTTC
clone_size: -
j_call: TRBJ2-1
d_call: -
v_call: TRBV12-3/TRBV12-4

cdr3_aa: CASNPSGSGTYPEQFF
cdr3_nt: TGTGCCAGCAATCCCTCGGGGAGCGGGACCTACCCTGAGCAGTTCTTC
clone_size: many
j_call: TRBJ2-1
d_call: TRBD2
v_call: TRBV6-2/TRBV6-3

cdr3_aa: CASSLSGHPMHNEQFF
cdr3_nt: TGTGCCAGCAGTTTATCTGGCCACCCAATGCACAATGAGCAGTTCTTC
clone_size: many
j_call: TRBJ2-1
d_call: -
v_call: TRBV27

cdr3_aa: CATSDPSGSSGTGELFF
cdr3_nt: TGTGCCACCAGTGACCCCAGCGGGAGCAGTGGCACCGGGGAGCTGTTTTTT
clone_size: -
j_call: TRBJ2-2
d_call: TRBD2
v_call: TRBV24-1

cdr3_aa: CASSSPGEAGNTIYF
cdr3_nt: TGTGCCAGCAGCTCCCCAGGAGAGGCTGGAAACACCATATATTTT
clone_size: -
j_call: TRBJ1-3
d_call: -
v_call: TRBV7-9

cdr3_aa: CASSQDSVYGYTF
cdr3_nt: TGTGCCAGCAGCCAGGACAGCGTCTATGGCTACACCTTC
clone_size: many
j_call: TRBJ1-2
d_call: -
v_call: TRBV11-2

cdr3_aa: CASSTSSEISTDTQYF
cdr3_nt: TGTGCCAGCAGCACCTCTAGCGAGATCAGCACAGATACGCAGTATTTT
clone_size: -
j_call: TRBJ2-3
d_call: -
v_call: TRBV7-2

cdr3_aa: CASSYNRQAVGTQYF
cdr3_nt: TGTGCCAGCAGTTACAACAGACAGGCCGTGGGGACCCAGTACTTC
clone_size: many
j_call: TRBJ2-5
d_call: -
v_call: TRBV6-5

cdr3_aa: CASSARLTLGEQFF
cdr3_nt: TGTGCCAGCAGTGCCAGGTTAACCTTGGGTGAGCAGTTCTTC
clone_size: few
j_call: TRBJ2-1
d_call: -
v_call: TRBV11-2

cdr3_aa: CASSLTPGAGGELFF
cdr3_nt: TGTGCCAGCAGCTTGACCCCGGGGGCGGGCGGGGAGCTGTTTTTT
clone_size: many
j_call: TRBJ2-2
d_call: -
v_call: TRBV7-8

cdr3_aa: CASSPAGTSYEQYF
cdr3_nt: TGTGCCAGCAGTCCCGCCGGGACCTCCTACGAGCAGTACTTC
clone_size: few
j_call: TRBJ2-7
d_call: -
v_call: TRBV12-3/TRBV12-4

cdr3_aa: CATSPAVGGGDTQYF
cdr3_nt: TGTGCCACCAGCCCGGCCGTCGGTGGAGGAGATACGCAGTATTTT
clone_size: many
j_call: TRBJ2-3
d_call: -
v_call: TRBV24-1

cdr3_aa: CASSLEIASANYGYTF
cdr3_nt: TGTGCCAGCAGCTTAGAGATCGCGTCAGCCAACTATGGCTACACCTTC
clone_size: many
j_call: TRBJ1-2
d_call: -
v_call: TRBV11-2

cdr3_aa: CASSEGVGLVGYEQYF
cdr3_nt: TGTGCCAGCAGCGAAGGGGTCGGACTAGTGGGGTACGAGCAGTACTTC
clone_size: many
j_call: TRBJ2-7
d_call: TRBD2
v_call: TRBV7-2

cdr3_aa: CASSILTGGSTGELFF
cdr3_nt: TGTGCCAGTAGTATTCTGACAGGGGGAAGCACCGGGGAGCTGTTTTTT
clone_size: few
j_call: TRBJ2-2
d_call: TRBD1
v_call: TRBV19

cdr3_aa: CASSDQVTHSQPQHF
cdr3_nt: TGTGCCAGCAGTGACCAGGTAACCCACAGTCAGCCCCAGCATTTT
clone_size: many
j_call: TRBJ1-5
d_call: -
v_call: TRBV12-3/TRBV12-4

cdr3_aa: CASKELGVNYGYTF
cdr3_nt: TGTGCCAGCAAAGAACTCGGGGTTAACTATGGCTACACCTTC
clone_size: few
j_call: TRBJ1-2
d_call: -
v_call: TRBV27

cdr3_aa: CASSGRPSGYSSYEQYF
cdr3_nt: TGCGCCAGCAGCGGGCGACCTAGCGGGTATAGCTCCTACGAGCAGTACTTC
clone_size: few
j_call: TRBJ2-7
d_call: TRBD2
v_call: TRBV4-1

cdr3_aa: CAISEVQETQYF
cdr3_nt: TGTGCCATCTCTGAGGTCCAAGAGACCCAGTACTTC
clone_size: few
j_call: TRBJ2-5
d_call: -
v_call: TRBV10-3

cdr3_aa: CASSYGTGGFWTEAFF
cdr3_nt: TGTGCCAGCAGCTATGGGACAGGTGGTTTTTGGACTGAAGCTTTCTTT
clone_size: few
j_call: TRBJ1-1
d_call: TRBD1
v_call: TRBV7-2

cdr3_aa: CASSASSGSYNEQFF
cdr3_nt: TGTGCCAGCAGTGCATCTAGCGGGAGTTACAATGAGCAGTTCTTC
clone_size: once
j_call: TRBJ2-1
d_call: TRBD2
v_call: TRBV2

cdr3_aa: CASSQTGGNPEAFF
cdr3_nt: TGTGCCAGCAGTCAAACAGGGGGAAATCCTGAAGCTTTCTTT
clone_size: many
j_call: TRBJ1-1
d_call: TRBD1
v_call: TRBV28

cdr3_aa: CASSQKRDPRYYEQYF
cdr3_nt: TGTGCCAGCAGCCAAAAGAGAGACCCCCGCTATTACGAGCAGTACTTC
clone_size: many
j_call: TRBJ2-7
d_call: -
v_call: TRBV3-1

cdr3_aa: CASSYPGQSATEAFF
cdr3_nt: TGTGCCAGCAGTTACCCTGGACAGTCGGCCACTGAAGCTTTCTTT
clone_size: many
j_call: TRBJ1-1
d_call: -
v_call: TRBV28

cdr3_aa: CASSLVGDNPPTEAFF
cdr3_nt: TGTGCCAGCAGTTTGGTAGGGGACAACCCCCCGACTGAAGCTTTCTTT
clone_size: -
j_call: TRBJ1-1
d_call: -
v_call: TRBV12-3/TRBV12-4

cdr3_aa: CASSYTGGYSGANVLTF
cdr3_nt: TGTGCCAGCAGTTATACAGGGGGATACTCTGGGGCCAACGTCCTGACTTTC
clone_size: -
j_call: TRBJ2-6
d_call: TRBD1
v_call: TRBV28

cdr3_aa: CASEVSGQGADEQFF
cdr3_nt: TGTGCCAGCGAGGTTTCGGGACAGGGGGCTGATGAGCAGTTCTTC
clone_size: -
j_call: TRBJ2-1
d_call: TRBD1
v_call: TRBV2

cdr3_aa: CASSPGLVFEQYF
cdr3_nt: TGTGCCAGCTCACCGGGACTGGTGTTCGAGCAGTACTTC
clone_size: few
j_call: TRBJ2-7
d_call: -
v_call: TRBV18